The source of this T cell receptor (beta chain) is a study of cytomegalovirus exposure and HLA in healthy donors. The overall study: Counted in an early data release were tens of millions of unique TCRs from HLA-typed donors.

The length of the CDR3 is 16 residues. Germline lookup yields CDR1 SGHNT and CDR2 YYREEE (reference sequence). The J segment lost 1 base and the V segment lost 4 bases, leaving 9 bases of the junction unmatched. Comments on this clone: What it recognizes is unknown.

13 Jbeta primers and 60 Vbeta primers were used for the PCR. The assay was immunoSEQ multiplex PCR, and TCRdb's table has in-frame clones only and misses some. The table lists some 120,000 clones, around three quarters of them singletons. Study results and caveats: 87-base-pair reads could not separate some V segments, including TRBV6-2 and TRBV6-3. There were several of the most significant clusters that appeared linked to common viral pathogens in a later analysis. In most subjects, TCR beta sequences reportedly gave accurate predictions of HLA-A and HLA-B alleles.

This sequence was found in a man aged 25-45 years in good health and CMV-seronegative. Source material: PBMCs. J is TRBJ2-3 and V is TRBV5-4, with 7 bases fitting TRBD2. CDR3 amino acids: CASSPYGGSRTDTQYF. In DNA, the CDR3 is TGTGCCAGCAGCCCCTATGGCGGGAGTCGCACAGATACGCAGTATTTT.